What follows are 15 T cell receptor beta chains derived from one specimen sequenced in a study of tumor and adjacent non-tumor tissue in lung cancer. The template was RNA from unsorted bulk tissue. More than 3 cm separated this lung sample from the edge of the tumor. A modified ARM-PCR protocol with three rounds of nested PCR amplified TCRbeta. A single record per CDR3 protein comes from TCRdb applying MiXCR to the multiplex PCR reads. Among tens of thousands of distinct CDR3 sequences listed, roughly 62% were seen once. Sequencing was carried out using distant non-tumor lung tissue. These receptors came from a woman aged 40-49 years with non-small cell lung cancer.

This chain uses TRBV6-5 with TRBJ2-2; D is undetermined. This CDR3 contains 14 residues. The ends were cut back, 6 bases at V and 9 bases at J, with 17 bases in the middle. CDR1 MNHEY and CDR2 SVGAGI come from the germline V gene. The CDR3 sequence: CASSRDGVIRELFF. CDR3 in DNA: TGTGCCAGCAGCCGTGACGGCGTCATCCGGGAGCTGTTTTTT.

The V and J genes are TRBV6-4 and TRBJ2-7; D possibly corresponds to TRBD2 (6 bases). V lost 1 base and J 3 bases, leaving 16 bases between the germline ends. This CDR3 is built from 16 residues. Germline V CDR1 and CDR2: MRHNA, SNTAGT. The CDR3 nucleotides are TGTGCCAGCAGTGACTGGGGACTCAAAATGTTCTACGAGCAGTACTTC. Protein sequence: CASSDWGLKMFYEQYF.

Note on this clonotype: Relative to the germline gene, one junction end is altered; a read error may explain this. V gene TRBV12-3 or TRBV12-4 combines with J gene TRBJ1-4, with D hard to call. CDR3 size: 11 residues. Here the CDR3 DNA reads TGTGCCAACAGTTTAAGGGAAAAATTGTTTTTT. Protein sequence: CANSLREKLFF.

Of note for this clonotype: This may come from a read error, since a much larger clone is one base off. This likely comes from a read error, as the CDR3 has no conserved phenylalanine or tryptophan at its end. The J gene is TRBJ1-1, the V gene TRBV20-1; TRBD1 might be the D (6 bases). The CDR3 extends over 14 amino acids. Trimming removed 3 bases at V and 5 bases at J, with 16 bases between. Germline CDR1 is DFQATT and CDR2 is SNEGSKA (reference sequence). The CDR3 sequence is CSARSGTSWTEAFY. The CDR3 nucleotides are TGCAGTGCTAGGTCCGGGACATCGTGGACTGAAGCTTTCTAT.

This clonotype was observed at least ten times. The CDR3 protein is CATSDRGQGDFGGELFF. The CDR3 nucleotides are TGTGCCACCAGTGATCGCGGACAGGGGGATTTCGGTGGGGAGCTGTTTTTT. The chain employs TRBV24-1 and TRBJ2-2; 10 bases map to TRBD1. The CDR3 loop spans 17 amino acids. The germline CDR1 and CDR2 sequences are KGHDR and SFDVKD. V dropped 3 bases and J dropped 8; count of bases not matched to a gene: 11.

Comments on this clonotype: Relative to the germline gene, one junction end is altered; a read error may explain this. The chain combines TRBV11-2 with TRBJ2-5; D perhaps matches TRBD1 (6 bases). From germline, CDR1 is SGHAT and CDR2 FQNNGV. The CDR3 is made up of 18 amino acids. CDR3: CANSDSRFTRTAQETQYF. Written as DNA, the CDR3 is TGTGCCAACAGCGATAGCAGATTCACCAGGACAGCTCAAGAGACACAGTACTTC.

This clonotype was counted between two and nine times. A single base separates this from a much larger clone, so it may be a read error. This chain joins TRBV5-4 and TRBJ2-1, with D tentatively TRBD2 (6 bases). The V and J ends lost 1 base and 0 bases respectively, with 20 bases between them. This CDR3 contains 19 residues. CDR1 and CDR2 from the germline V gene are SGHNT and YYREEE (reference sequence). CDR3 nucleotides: TGTGCCAGCAGCTTGCCCCGAACGGGAGTAGGGTCCTCCTACAATGAGCAGTTCTTC. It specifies CASSLPRTGVGSSYNEQFF. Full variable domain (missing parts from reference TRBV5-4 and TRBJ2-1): ETGVTQSPTHLIKTRGQQVTLRCSSQSGHNTVSWYQQALGQGPQFIFQYYREEENGRGNFPPRFSGLQFPNYSSELNVNALELDDSALYLCASSLPRTGVGSSYNEQFFGPGTRLTVL.

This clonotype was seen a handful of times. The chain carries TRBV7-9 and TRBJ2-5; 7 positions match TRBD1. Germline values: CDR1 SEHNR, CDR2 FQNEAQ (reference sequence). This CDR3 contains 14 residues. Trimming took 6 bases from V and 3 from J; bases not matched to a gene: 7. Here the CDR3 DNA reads TGTGCCAGCAGTTCTTACGGGACAGAAGAGACCCAGTACTTC. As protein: CASSSYGTEETQYF.

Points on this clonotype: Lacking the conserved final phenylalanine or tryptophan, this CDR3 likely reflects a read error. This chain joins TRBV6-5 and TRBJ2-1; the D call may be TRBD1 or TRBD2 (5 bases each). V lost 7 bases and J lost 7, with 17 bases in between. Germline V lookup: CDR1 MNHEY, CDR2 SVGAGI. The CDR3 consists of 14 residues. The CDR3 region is CASNGDGNYNEQFS. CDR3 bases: TGTGCCAGCAACGGGGACGGAAACTATAATGAGCAGTTCTCC.

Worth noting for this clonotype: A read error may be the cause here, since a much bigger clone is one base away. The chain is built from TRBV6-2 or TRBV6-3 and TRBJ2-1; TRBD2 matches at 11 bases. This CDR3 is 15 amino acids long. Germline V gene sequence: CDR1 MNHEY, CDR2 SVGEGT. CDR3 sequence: CVSSYTSGSYNEQFF. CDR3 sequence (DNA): TGTGTCAGCAGTTACACTAGCGGGAGTTACAATGAGCAGTTCTTC.

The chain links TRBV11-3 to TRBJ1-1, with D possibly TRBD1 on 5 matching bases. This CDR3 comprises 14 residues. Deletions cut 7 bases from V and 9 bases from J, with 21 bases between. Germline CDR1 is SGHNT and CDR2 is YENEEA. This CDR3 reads CASNSIGTGTQAFF. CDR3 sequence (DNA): TGTGCCAGCAATTCTATAGGGACGGGGACTCAAGCTTTCTTT.

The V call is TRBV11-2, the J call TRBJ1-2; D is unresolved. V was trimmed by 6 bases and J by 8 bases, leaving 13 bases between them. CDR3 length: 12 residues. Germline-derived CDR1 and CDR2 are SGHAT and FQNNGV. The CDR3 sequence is CASRAGPWGYTF. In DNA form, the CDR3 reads TGTGCCAGCAGAGCGGGTCCGTGGGGCTACACCTTC.

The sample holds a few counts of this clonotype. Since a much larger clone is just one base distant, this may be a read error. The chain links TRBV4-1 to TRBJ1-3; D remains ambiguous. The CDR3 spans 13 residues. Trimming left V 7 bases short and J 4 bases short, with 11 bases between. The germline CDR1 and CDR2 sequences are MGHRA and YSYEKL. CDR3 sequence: CASNQTRGNTIYF. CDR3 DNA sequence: TGCGCCAGCAACCAGACAAGGGGAAACACCATATATTTT.

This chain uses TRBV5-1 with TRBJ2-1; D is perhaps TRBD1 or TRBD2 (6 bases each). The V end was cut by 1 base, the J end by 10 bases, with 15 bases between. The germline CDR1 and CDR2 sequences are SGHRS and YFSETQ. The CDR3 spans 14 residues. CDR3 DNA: TGCGCCAGCAGCTTGAAGCCGGGGGCATACGAGCAGTTCTTC. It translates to CASSLKPGAYEQFF.

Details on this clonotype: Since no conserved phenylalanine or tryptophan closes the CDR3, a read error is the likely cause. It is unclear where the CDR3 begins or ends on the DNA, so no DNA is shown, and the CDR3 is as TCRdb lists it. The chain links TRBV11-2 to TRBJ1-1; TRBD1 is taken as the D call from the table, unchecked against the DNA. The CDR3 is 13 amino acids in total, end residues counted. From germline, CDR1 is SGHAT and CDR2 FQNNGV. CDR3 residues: CASSIREGAGAFS.